Described below is a single TCR beta chain sequence and its context. Its target is not known. This specimen belongs to a study of T cell responses to AZD1222 COVID-19 vaccine. Overall study findings and caveats: Close to half of all spike-specific TCRs reportedly target regions of the variants that are unmutated.

The assay was immunoSEQ multiplex PCR, and TCRdb's table has in-frame clones only and misses some. The data show about 140,000 clones, roughly 89% seen once. The sequence derives from an adult who received the MenACWY meningococcal vaccine as a control. The source material was peripheral blood, sampled 28 days after the second dose of the MenACWY control vaccine.

This CDR3 is CASSHLAGGGGYEQYF. DNA of the CDR3: TGCGCCAGCAGCCACCTAGCGGGAGGAGGTGGCTACGAGCAGTACTTC. The V call is TRBV4-3, the J call TRBJ2-7; TRBD2 aligns across 11 bases. The J segment lost 3 bases and the V segment lost 3 bases, leaving 7 bases of the junction unmatched. The length of the CDR3 is 16 residues. From germline, CDR1 is LGHNA and CDR2 YSLEER.